These 13 T cell receptor beta chains were all obtained from the same sample, sequenced in a study of blood T cell repertoires in COVID-19. Sequenced by immunoSEQ multiplex PCR; TCRdb stores in-frame clones only, minus some. The sample carries under 300,000 clones, roughly nine tenths recorded once. Sequencing used peripheral blood. Receptors were obtained from a man in his 60s with acute or convalescent COVID-19.

This clone was counted between two and nine times. V usage is TRBV6-5 and J usage is TRBJ1-6; 9 bases are shared with TRBD1. Trimming at V came to 7 bases and at J to 7 bases, leaving 2 bases not matched to a gene. Germline assignment: CDR1 MNHEY and CDR2 SVGAGI. The CDR3 consists of 13 residues. The CDR3 reads CASNRGQNSPLHF. CDR3 DNA sequence: TGTGCCAGCAACAGGGGGCAAAATTCACCCCTCCACTTT.

This clone has only one observation. The V and J genes are TRBV28 and TRBJ1-1; D gene uncertain. This CDR3 is 15 amino acids long. Between the trimmed V and J ends, which lost 6 bases and 3 bases, there was a span of 17 bases. Germline loops: CDR1 MDHEN, CDR2 SYDVKM. For the CDR3, the DNA is TGTGCCAGCAGAATTCCGGCCGGGTTGTACACTGAAGCTTTCTTT. Its protein product is CASRIPAGLYTEAFF.

The V and J genes are TRBV28 and TRBJ1-1, with D unclear. Trimming shortened V by 2 bases and J by 1 base, and 11 bases separated the two germline ends. Germline loops: CDR1 MDHEN, CDR2 SYDVKM. The CDR3 length is 15 residues. The CDR3 nucleotides are TGTGCCAGCAGTTTAGAGGCCTCCCCGAACACTGAAGCTTTCTTT. Protein sequence: CASSLEASPNTEAFF.

In this sample, this clone turned up once. The chain is built from TRBV5-1 and TRBJ2-7, with TRBD1 matching 8 bases. Germline V CDR1 and CDR2: SGHRS, YFSETQ. The CDR3 sequence is 15 residues long. V shed 0 bases, J shed 3 bases, and the junction held 5 bases outside the gene matches. The CDR3 loop is CASSLGAGQGYEQYF. In DNA, the CDR3 is TGCGCCAGCAGCTTGGGGGCCGGACAGGGCTACGAGCAGTACTTC.

V is TRBV6-5 and J is TRBJ1-5; perhaps TRBD1 as D (6 bases). CDR1 and CDR2 (germline): MNHEY, SVGAGI. The CDR3 length is 14 residues. The V end was cut by 7 bases, the J end by 7 bases, with 17 bases between. In DNA form, the CDR3 reads TGTGCCAGCATTATTGTACAGGGAGGGCAGCCCCAGCATTTT. Translation gives CASIIVQGGQPQHF.

In this sample, this clone turned up once. As DNA, the CDR3 is TGTGCCAGCAGGGGAACAGGGGGCCTAACCTACGAGCAGTACTTC. Translating gives CASRGTGGLTYEQYF. The gene calls are TRBV28 and TRBJ2-7, with 9 bases that match TRBD1. This CDR3 has 15 residues. V lost 6 bases, J lost 2 bases, and 8 bases stayed unmatched. Germline CDR1 is MDHEN and CDR2 is SYDVKM.

This clone was picked up one time. The gene calls are TRBV6-5 and TRBJ1-2; 8 bases line up with TRBD1. J lost 7 bases, V lost 5 bases, and 12 bases had no gene match. The CDR3 extends over 15 amino acids. Germline CDR1 is MNHEY and CDR2 is SVGAGI. CDR3 DNA sequence: TGTGCCAGCAGTATCAAAATAGGACAGGGCGTTGGCTACACCTTC. Residues: CASSIKIGQGVGYTF.

This clone was seen only once. This chain links TRBV14 with TRBJ2-5; 8 bases match TRBD2. Germline V lookup: CDR1 SGHDN, CDR2 FVKESK. The V segment lost 0 bases and the J segment 7 bases; nucleotides outside the gene matches: 1. CDR3 size: 13 residues. The CDR3 DNA is TGTGCCAGCAGCCAAGAAAGCGGGAGGACCCAGTACTTC. It yields the protein CASSQESGRTQYF. Using reference TRBV14 and TRBJ2-5 for the parts outside the CDR3, the full variable domain is EAGVTQFPSHSVIEKGQTVTLRCDPISGHDNLYWYRRVMGKEIKFLLHFVKESKQDESGMPNNRFLAERTGGTYSTLKVQPAELEDSGVYFCASSQESGRTQYFGPGTRLLVL.

The chain carries TRBV27 and TRBJ1-1; 7 bases line up with TRBD1. This CDR3 spans 10 amino acids. The germline V gene encodes CDR1 MNHEY and CDR2 SMNVEV (reference sequence). V lost 8 bases and J lost 8; bases outside the gene matches: 2. The CDR3 nucleotides are TGTGCCAGCGGGGGACAGGAAGCTTTCTTT. This translates into CASGGQEAFF.

The V and J genes are TRBV5-8 and TRBJ2-7; 7 nucleotides match TRBD1. Trimming cost V 4 bases and J 3 bases; bases outside gene matches: 4. This CDR3 has 13 amino acids. Per germline, CDR1 SGHTS and CDR2 YDEGEE. The CDR3 nucleotides read TGTGCCAGCAGCCCGTACAGGGGCTACGAGCAGTACTTC. Its translation: CASSPYRGYEQYF.

The rearrangement uses TRBV5-6 and TRBJ1-5; tentative D call: TRBD1 (6 bases). The V gene's germline CDR1 is SGHDT and CDR2 YYEEEE. The CDR3 length is 16 residues. The germline V and J ends were trimmed by 1 base and 4 bases, with 15 bases remaining between them. The CDR3 here is CASSLRSGTPNQPQHF. In nucleotides, the CDR3 is TGTGCCAGCAGCTTGCGATCCGGGACACCTAATCAGCCCCAGCATTTT.

V gene TRBV9 combines with J gene TRBJ1-1, with 10 bases matching TRBD1. Germline CDR1 is SGDLS and CDR2 is YYNGEE. This CDR3 contains 19 residues. J was trimmed by 1 base and V by 0 bases; bases with no gene match: 12. DNA of the CDR3: TGTGCCAGCAGCGTAGGGTTTTCGGGACAGGGGTTCAGGAACACTGAAGCTTTCTTT. As protein: CASSVGFSGQGFRNTEAFF.

V and J are TRBV18 and TRBJ1-6; D is undetermined. V was cut by 3 bases and J by 9 bases, with 12 bases left in between. The germline V gene encodes CDR1 KGHSH and CDR2 LQKENI. This CDR3 spans 14 amino acids. In nucleotides, the CDR3 is TGTGCCAGCTCACCGGGAGATGAAGTTTCACCCCTCCACTTT. Its translation: CASSPGDEVSPLHF.